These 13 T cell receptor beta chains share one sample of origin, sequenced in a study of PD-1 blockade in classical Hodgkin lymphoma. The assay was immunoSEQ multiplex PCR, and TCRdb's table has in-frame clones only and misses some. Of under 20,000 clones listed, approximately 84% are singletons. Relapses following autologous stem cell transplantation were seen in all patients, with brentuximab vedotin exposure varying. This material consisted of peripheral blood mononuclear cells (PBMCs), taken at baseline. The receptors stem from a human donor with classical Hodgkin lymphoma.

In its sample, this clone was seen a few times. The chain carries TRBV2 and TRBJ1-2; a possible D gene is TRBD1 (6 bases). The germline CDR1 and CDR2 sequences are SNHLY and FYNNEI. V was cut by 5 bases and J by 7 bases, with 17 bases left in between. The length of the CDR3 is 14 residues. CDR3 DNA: TGTGCCAGCAGTACTACAGGGTCATCCAGTGGCTACACCTTC. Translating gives CASSTTGSSSGYTF.

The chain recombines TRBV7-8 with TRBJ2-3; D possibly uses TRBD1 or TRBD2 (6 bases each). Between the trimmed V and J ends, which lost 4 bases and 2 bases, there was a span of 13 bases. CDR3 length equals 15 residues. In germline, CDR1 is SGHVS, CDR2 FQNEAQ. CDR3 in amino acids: CASSSSGGPTDTQYF. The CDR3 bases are TGTGCCAGCAGCTCCTCCGGGGGCCCCACAGATACGCAGTATTTT.

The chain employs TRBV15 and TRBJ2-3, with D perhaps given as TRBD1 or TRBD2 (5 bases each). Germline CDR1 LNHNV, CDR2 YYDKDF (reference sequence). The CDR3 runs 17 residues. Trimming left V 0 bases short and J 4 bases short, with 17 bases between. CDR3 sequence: CATSRDPYRRDPDTQYF. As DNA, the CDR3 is TGTGCCACCAGCAGAGACCCGTATCGCAGGGACCCAGATACGCAGTATTTT.

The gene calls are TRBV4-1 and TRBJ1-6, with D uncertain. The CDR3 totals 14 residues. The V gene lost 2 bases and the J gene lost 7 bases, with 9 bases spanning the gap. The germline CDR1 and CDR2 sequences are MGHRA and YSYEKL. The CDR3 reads CASSQIGNNSPLHF. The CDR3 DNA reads TGCGCCAGCAGCCAAATCGGGAACAATTCACCCCTCCACTTT.

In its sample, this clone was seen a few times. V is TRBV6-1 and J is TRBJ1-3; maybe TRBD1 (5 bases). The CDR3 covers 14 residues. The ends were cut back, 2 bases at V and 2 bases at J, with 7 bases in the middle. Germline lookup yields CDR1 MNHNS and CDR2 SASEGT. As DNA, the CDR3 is TGTGCCAGCAGTGAATTGGGGGCTGGAAACACCATATATTTT. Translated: CASSELGAGNTIYF.

The chain's CDR3 is CASSIGLSANEKLFF. The CDR3 nucleotides read TGTGCCAGTAGTATAGGGTTATCAGCTAATGAAAAACTGTTTTTT. The chain recombines TRBV19 with TRBJ1-4; no reliable D call. Germline CDR1 reads LNHDA; CDR2 reads SQIVND (reference sequence). There are 15 residues in the CDR3. The V gene lost 1 base and the J gene lost 3 bases, with 9 bases spanning the gap.

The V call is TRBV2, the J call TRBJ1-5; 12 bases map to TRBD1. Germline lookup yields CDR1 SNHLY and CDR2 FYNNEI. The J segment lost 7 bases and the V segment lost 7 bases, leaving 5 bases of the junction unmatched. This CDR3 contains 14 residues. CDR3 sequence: CASTGTGGSQPQHF. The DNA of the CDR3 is TGTGCCAGCACCGGGACAGGGGGCAGCCAGCCCCAGCATTTT.

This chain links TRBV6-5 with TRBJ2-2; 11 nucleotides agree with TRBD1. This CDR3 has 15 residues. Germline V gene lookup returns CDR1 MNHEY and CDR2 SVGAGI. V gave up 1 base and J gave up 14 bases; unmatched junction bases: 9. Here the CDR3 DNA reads TGTGCCAGCAGTTACTGGACAGGGGGCAGGGTGGTTCTGTTTTTT. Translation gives CASSYWTGGRVVLFF.

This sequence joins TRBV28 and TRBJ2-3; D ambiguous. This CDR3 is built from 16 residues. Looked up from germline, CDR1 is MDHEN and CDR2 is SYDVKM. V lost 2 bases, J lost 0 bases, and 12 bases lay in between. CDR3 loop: CASSLSLSTSTDTQYF. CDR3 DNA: TGTGCCAGCAGTTTAAGTTTGTCCACCAGCACAGATACGCAGTATTTT.

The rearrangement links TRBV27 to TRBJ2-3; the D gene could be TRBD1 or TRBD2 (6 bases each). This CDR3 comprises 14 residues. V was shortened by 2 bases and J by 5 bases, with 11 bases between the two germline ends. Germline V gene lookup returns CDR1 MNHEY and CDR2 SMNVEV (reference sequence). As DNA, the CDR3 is TGTGCCAGCAGTTTAAGGGGGGTGAGAGATACGCAGTATTTT. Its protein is CASSLRGVRDTQYF.

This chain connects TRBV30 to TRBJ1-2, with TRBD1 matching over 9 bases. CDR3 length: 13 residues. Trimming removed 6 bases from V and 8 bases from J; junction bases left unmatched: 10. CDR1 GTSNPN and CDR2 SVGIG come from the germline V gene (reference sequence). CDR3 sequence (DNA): TGTGCCTGCCCGGGACAGGGATTGAGAGGCTACACCTTC. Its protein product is CACPGQGLRGYTF.

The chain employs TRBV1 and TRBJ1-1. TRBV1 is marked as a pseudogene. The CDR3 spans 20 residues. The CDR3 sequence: CTSSQDGRGRSVLMNTEAFF. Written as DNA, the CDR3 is TGCACCAGCAGCCAAGATGGGAGGGGGCGCTCCGTTTTGATGAACACTGAAGCTTTCTTT.

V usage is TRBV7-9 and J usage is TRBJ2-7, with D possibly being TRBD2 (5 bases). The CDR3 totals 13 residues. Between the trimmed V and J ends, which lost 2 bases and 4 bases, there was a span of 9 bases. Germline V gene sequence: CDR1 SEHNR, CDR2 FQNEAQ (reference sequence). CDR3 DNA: TGTGCCAGCAGCTTACCAGGCGGGTACGAGCAGTACTTC. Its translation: CASSLPGGYEQYF. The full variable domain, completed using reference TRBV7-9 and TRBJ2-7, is DTGVSQNPRHKITKRGQNVTFRCDPISEHNRLYWYRQTLGQGPEFLTYFQNEAQLEKSRLLSDRFSAERPKGSFSTLEIQRTEQGDSAMYLCASSLPGGYEQYFGPGTRLTVT.